What follows are 26 T cell receptor beta chains derived from one specimen sequenced in a study of blood T cell repertoires in COVID-19. Data came from immunoSEQ multiplex PCR; TCRdb stores just in-frame clones and leaves some out. The data contain some 270,000 clones, approximately 91% of them singletons. The specimen was PBMCs or T cells enriched from blood (not recorded which). All receptors derive from a middle-aged woman who had recovered from COVID-19.

This clone was seen just once. The CDR3 reads CASSELAGVGNEQFF. The CDR3 coding sequence is TGTGCCAGCAGTGAACTGGCGGGAGTGGGTAATGAGCAGTTCTTC. The chain links TRBV2 to TRBJ2-1; TRBD2 matches at 7 bases. CDR1 and CDR2 (germline): SNHLY, FYNNEI. J gave up 7 bases and V 2 bases, and 8 bases lay outside the gene matches. The CDR3 totals 15 residues.

The rearrangement joins TRBV6-5 to TRBJ2-5, with D perhaps TRBD1 (7 bases). The germline gives CDR1 MNHEY, CDR2 SVGAGI. This CDR3 region has 15 residues. V was clipped by 5 bases and J by 7 bases, with 20 bases between them. The CDR3 DNA sequence: TGTGCCAGCAGTCCGAGGGAGGTGGCAGGGGGGACCCAGTACTTC. It encodes CASSPREVAGGTQYF.

V gene TRBV7-9 combines with J gene TRBJ1-4; 7 positions agree with TRBD1. Germline V gene data show CDR1 as SEHNR and CDR2 as FQNEAQ (reference sequence). The CDR3 length is 15 residues. The trim removed 5 bases at V and 6 bases at J, leaving 9 bases unmatched. CDR3 nucleotide sequence: TGTGCCAGCAGCCCCGACGGGACAGATTATGAAAAACTGTTTTTT. Translation: CASSPDGTDYEKLFF.

V and J are TRBV4-2 and TRBJ1-2; D is uncertain. The V and J ends lost 0 bases and 4 bases respectively, with 9 bases between them. CDR3 length equals 14 residues. Per the germline V gene, CDR1 is LGHNA and CDR2 is YNFKEQ. Written as DNA, the CDR3 is TGTGCCAGCAGCCAAGAGGCCAGATCCTATGGCTACACCTTC. Its translation is CASSQEARSYGYTF.

V usage is TRBV5-4 and J usage is TRBJ2-1; 7 bases are a match to TRBD2. The junction had 3 bases not matched to a gene; V was cut back by 2 bases and J by 10 bases. The germline V gene has CDR1 SGHNT and CDR2 YYREEE (reference sequence). This CDR3 contains 12 residues. CDR3: CASSFDGGEQFF. Here the CDR3 DNA reads TGTGCCAGCAGCTTCGACGGGGGGGAGCAGTTCTTC.

This chain uses TRBV9 with TRBJ2-1, with 10 bases identical to TRBD2. The CDR3 extends over 16 amino acids. V was pared by 3 bases and J by 2 bases, with 5 bases of the junction left unmatched. Germline V gives CDR1 SGDLS, CDR2 YYNGEE. CDR3 region: CASSEFSGRTYNEQFF. DNA for the CDR3: TGTGCCAGCAGCGAGTTTAGCGGGAGGACCTACAATGAGCAGTTCTTC.

This clone turned up a few times. The chain couples TRBV5-4 to TRBJ1-1; D call uncertain. The CDR3 contains 15 residues. CDR1 is SGHNT, CDR2 YYREEE, per germline (reference sequence). V was pared by 1 base and J by 0 bases, with 10 bases between. CDR3 protein: CASSLNPTLNTEAFF. In DNA form, the CDR3 reads TGTGCCAGCAGCTTGAACCCTACCCTGAACACTGAAGCTTTCTTT.

V gene TRBV5-4 combines with J gene TRBJ2-7; D might be TRBD1 (6 bases). Germline V CDR1 and CDR2: SGHNT, YYREEE (reference sequence). Trimming pared 3 bases from V and 4 bases from J, leaving 14 bases between. The CDR3 covers 14 residues. CDR3 loop: CASSSGTLGYEQYF. The CDR3, as DNA: TGTGCCAGCAGCTCCGGGACATTGGGGTACGAGCAGTACTTC. Using reference TRBV5-4 and TRBJ2-7 for the parts outside the CDR3, the full variable domain is ETGVTQSPTHLIKTRGQQVTLRCSSQSGHNTVSWYQQALGQGPQFIFQYYREEENGRGNFPPRFSGLQFPNYSSELNVNALELDDSALYLCASSSGTLGYEQYFGPGTRLTVT.

The chain joins TRBV30 to TRBJ1-2; the D gene is possibly TRBD1 (5 bases). Germline V gives CDR1 GTSNPN, CDR2 SVGIG (reference sequence). The ends were cut back, 0 bases at V and 5 bases at J, with 16 bases in the middle. The CDR3 runs to 15 residues. As DNA, the CDR3 is TGTGCCTGGAGTGTAACAGGCGGTGACCTGTATGGCTACACCTTC. This sequence encodes CAWSVTGGDLYGYTF.

This chain's CDR3 is CAWRSRASSGELFF. CDR3 DNA sequence: TGTGCCTGGAGATCCAGGGCGTCCAGCGGGGAGCTGTTTTTT. The chain joins TRBV30 to TRBJ2-2; TRBD1 is a possible D gene (5 bases). This CDR3 is 14 amino acids long. Per the germline V gene, CDR1 is GTSNPN and CDR2 is SVGIG (reference sequence). Trimming left V 3 bases short and J 7 bases short, with 15 bases between.

The V and J genes are TRBV3-1 (or the pseudogene TRBV3-2) and TRBJ1-6; TRBD1 aligns across 9 bases. This CDR3 has 14 residues. CDR1 LGHDT and CDR2 YNNKEL come from the germline V gene (reference sequence). The V gene end was trimmed by 7 bases and the J gene end by 7 bases; junction bases not matched to a gene: 5. The CDR3 nucleotides read TGTGCCAGCACGCTCGGGACAGGGAATTCACCCCTCCACTTT. Translating it yields CASTLGTGNSPLHF.

The rearrangement joins TRBV6-5 to TRBJ1-1; D possibly corresponds to TRBD1 (5 bases). This CDR3 is 15 amino acids long. Per the germline V gene, CDR1 is MNHEY and CDR2 is SVGAGI. V was trimmed by 2 bases and J by 3 bases, leaving 13 bases between them. The CDR3 coding sequence is TGTGCCAGCAGTTACGCCCGGACATGGTACACTGAAGCTTTCTTT. It codes for CASSYARTWYTEAFF.

This sequence joins TRBV6-6 and TRBJ2-7; TRBD2 is a possible D gene (5 bases). Deletions cut 5 bases from V and 4 bases from J, with 12 bases between. This CDR3 comprises 13 residues. Germline lookup yields CDR1 MNHNY and CDR2 SVGAGI (reference sequence). In DNA form, the CDR3 reads TGTGCCAGCAGTCCGGGGTTTGGGTACGAGCAGTACTTC. This codes for CASSPGFGYEQYF.

The rearrangement joins TRBV5-6 to TRBJ2-7; 8 bases fit TRBD2. Germline assignment: CDR1 SGHDT and CDR2 YYEEEE. V dropped 3 bases and J dropped 2; count of bases not matched to a gene: 7. The CDR3 totals 15 residues. As DNA, the CDR3 is TGTGCCAGCAGCTCACCGGGACTAGATCCCTACGAGCAGTACTTC. Translated, it gives CASSSPGLDPYEQYF.

V gene TRBV19 combines with J gene TRBJ1-5; the D gene is possibly TRBD1 (5 bases). The CDR3 is 19 residues long. The V gene's germline CDR1 is LNHDA and CDR2 SQIVND (reference sequence). V was pared by 1 base and J by 5 bases, with 24 bases between. The CDR3 loop reads CASSIARRVGGKKDQPQHF. The CDR3 bases are TGTGCCAGTAGTATAGCCCGCAGGGTCGGGGGTAAAAAAGATCAGCCCCAGCATTTT.

The chain recombines TRBV30 with TRBJ2-1, with TRBD2 identical over 8 bases. The CDR3 is 16 amino acids. The V gene end was trimmed by 0 bases and the J gene end by 3 bases; junction bases not matched to a gene: 7. Germline CDR1 GTSNPN, CDR2 SVGIG (reference sequence). CDR3 sequence reads: CAWSVPGLESYNEQFF. The CDR3 nucleotides read TGTGCCTGGAGTGTCCCGGGACTAGAGAGCTACAATGAGCAGTTCTTC.

Here the CDR3 DNA reads TGTGCCAGCAGTTACTTAAGACAGGGGGAGACTGAAGCTTTCTTT. Amino acids: CASSYLRQGETEAFF. The chain recombines TRBV6-5 with TRBJ1-1, with 9 positions matching TRBD1. The CDR3 sequence is 15 residues long. J was trimmed by 5 bases and V by 1 base; bases with no gene match: 5. Germline CDR1 reads MNHEY; CDR2 reads SVGAGI.

The chain recombines TRBV7-2 with TRBJ2-7; the match to TRBD2 covers 8 bases. CDR1 and CDR2 (germline): SGHTA, FQGNSA. The CDR3 spans 16 residues. Trimming at V came to 4 bases and at J to 0 bases, leaving 8 bases not matched to a gene. The CDR3 bases are TGTGCCAGCAGCTCCTTCTCTAGCGGGTTCTCCTACGAGCAGTACTTC. Amino acid sequence: CASSSFSSGFSYEQYF.

The chain couples TRBV18 to TRBJ1-5, with 7 bases fitting TRBD1. Germline loops: CDR1 KGHSH, CDR2 LQKENI. The V gene end was trimmed by 3 bases and the J gene end by 4 bases; junction bases not matched to a gene: 6. This CDR3 spans 15 amino acids. The CDR3 loop is CASSPRGTDNQPQHF. The CDR3 nucleotides read TGTGCCAGCTCACCCCGCGGGACAGATAATCAGCCCCAGCATTTT.

The genes are TRBV10-3 and TRBJ1-1, with D perhaps matching TRBD1 (5 bases). V was cut by 6 bases and J by 1 base, with 21 bases left in between. CDR1 ENHRY and CDR2 SYGVKD come from the germline V gene. The CDR3 consists of 17 residues. In DNA, the CDR3 is TGTGCCATCAGCCCATGGGGGGGGGATCCTAGGAACACTGAAGCTTTCTTT. Amino acid sequence: CAISPWGGDPRNTEAFF.

This clone was found a few times. The V and J genes are TRBV5-1 and TRBJ2-2; D perhaps matches TRBD1 (5 bases). With 0 bases removed from V and 0 bases from J, the gap between germline ends came to 6 bases. CDR1 and CDR2 from the germline V gene are SGHRS and YFSETQ. CDR3 length: 15 amino acids. The CDR3 DNA reads TGCGCCAGCAGCTTGGACAGGCCGAACACCGGGGAGCTGTTTTTT. Protein: CASSLDRPNTGELFF. Filled out from reference TRBV5-1 and TRBJ2-2, the complete variable domain reads KAGVTQTPRYLIKTRGQQVTLSCSPISGHRSVSWYQQTPGQGLQFLFEYFSETQRNKGNFPGRFSGRQFSNSRSEMNVSTLELGDSALYLCASSLDRPNTGELFFGEGSRLTVL.

The chain joins TRBV15 to TRBJ1-3; 7 bases are a match to TRBD1. Germline V gene data show CDR1 as LNHNV and CDR2 as YYDKDF (reference sequence). V shed 6 bases and J 2 bases; nucleotides not matched to a gene: 4. The CDR3 has 14 amino acids. The CDR3 here is CATRIDRAGNTIYF. The CDR3 nucleotides are TGTGCCACCAGGATCGACAGGGCTGGAAACACCATATATTTT.

This clone was observed once. The genes are TRBV19 and TRBJ2-2; tentative D call: TRBD1 (6 bases). The CDR3 runs to 16 residues. Deletions cut 7 bases from V and 1 base from J, with 16 bases between. CDR1 is LNHDA, CDR2 SQIVND, per germline (reference sequence). Here the CDR3 DNA reads TGTGCCAGTACCCCACTAGACAGGAGGAACACCGGGGAGCTGTTTTTT. Residues: CASTPLDRRNTGELFF.

The V and J genes are TRBV11-3 and TRBJ2-7, with 9 bases matching TRBD1. The V and J ends lost 5 bases and 5 bases, in that order; junction bases with no gene match: 10. The germline CDR1 and CDR2 sequences are SGHNT and YENEEA. The CDR3 has 15 residues. The CDR3 region has the DNA TGTGCCAGCAGCATCGGGACAGGGACGGTTGACGAGCAGTACTTC. It is translated as CASSIGTGTVDEQYF.

The chain carries TRBV9 and TRBJ2-2; D not resolved. The CDR3 has 15 residues. Germline V gene lookup returns CDR1 SGDLS and CDR2 YYNGEE. V lost 0 bases and J 4 bases, leaving 10 bases between the germline ends. The CDR3 DNA is TGTGCCAGCAGCGTAGCAGAATACCTCACCGGGGAGCTGTTTTTT. It codes for CASSVAEYLTGELFF.

The chain recombines TRBV30 with TRBJ2-2; 8 bases match TRBD2. J gave up 1 base and V 6 bases, and 4 bases lay outside the gene matches. CDR1 GTSNPN and CDR2 SVGIG come from the germline V gene (reference sequence). The CDR3 is 14 residues long. The CDR3 protein is CACFLAGNTGELFF. The CDR3 DNA follows: TGTGCCTGTTTCCTAGCGGGGAACACCGGGGAGCTGTTTTTT.